This record covers a single T cell receptor beta chain. No antigen is known for it. Second-dose timings of about 4 or about 12 weeks were pooled. The data were taken from a study of T cell responses to AZD1222 COVID-19 vaccine. The table came from immunoSEQ multiplex PCR; TCRdb's copy has only in-frame clones and leaves some out. The table shows around 130,000 clones, with 88% occurring only once. Trimming took off 5 bases at V and 3 bases at J, with 10 bases between the two ends. CDR1 LNHNV and CDR2 YYDKDF come from the germline V gene (reference sequence). This CDR3 has 13 amino acids. The study, taken as a whole, reports: Females made up more of the donors, who were largely white British, and clonal diversity may have come out too low. In all cases, repertoires were sampled only after the peak T cell response.

This sequence was found in an adult who received the AZD1222 COVID-19 vaccine. The chain has TRBV15 and TRBJ1-1; no clear D. The material was peripheral blood, obtained 28 days after the second AZD1222 dose. Here the CDR3 reads CATSPRIDTEAFF. The CDR3 DNA is TGTGCCACCAGCCCCCGGATCGACACTGAAGCTTTCTTT.